This TCR beta chain was retrieved from a study of identical twins. Points from the study as a whole: Weaker excess twin sharing was observed in beta out-of-frame sequences. A lower insertion count was a feature of abundant cord blood beta clonotypes, with no such feature in memory repertoires.

This clonotype was seen only a few times. Its target is not known. V lost 3 bases, J lost 0 bases, and 9 bases lay in between. The CDR3 runs to 15 residues. Template switching added a universal primer site, and cDNA bore unique molecular identifiers. TCRdb independently ran MiXCR on the 5' RACE reads; one entry per CDR3 protein. This sample yields some 900,000 distinct CDR3 sequences, of which 9% to 15% are seen a single time; 1.5% to 2% belongs to the top ten. The same data also contributed to another study, on yellow fever vaccine responses in identical twins.

The V gene is TRBV12-3 or TRBV12-4, the J gene TRBJ1-3; D perhaps matches TRBD1 (5 bases). Sequencing used PBMCs. This TCR was recovered from a woman younger than 35 in good health. DNA of the CDR3: TGTGCCAGCAGTTTTAAGGGGAGCTCTGGAAACACCATATATTTT. Its protein is CASSFKGSSGNTIYF.